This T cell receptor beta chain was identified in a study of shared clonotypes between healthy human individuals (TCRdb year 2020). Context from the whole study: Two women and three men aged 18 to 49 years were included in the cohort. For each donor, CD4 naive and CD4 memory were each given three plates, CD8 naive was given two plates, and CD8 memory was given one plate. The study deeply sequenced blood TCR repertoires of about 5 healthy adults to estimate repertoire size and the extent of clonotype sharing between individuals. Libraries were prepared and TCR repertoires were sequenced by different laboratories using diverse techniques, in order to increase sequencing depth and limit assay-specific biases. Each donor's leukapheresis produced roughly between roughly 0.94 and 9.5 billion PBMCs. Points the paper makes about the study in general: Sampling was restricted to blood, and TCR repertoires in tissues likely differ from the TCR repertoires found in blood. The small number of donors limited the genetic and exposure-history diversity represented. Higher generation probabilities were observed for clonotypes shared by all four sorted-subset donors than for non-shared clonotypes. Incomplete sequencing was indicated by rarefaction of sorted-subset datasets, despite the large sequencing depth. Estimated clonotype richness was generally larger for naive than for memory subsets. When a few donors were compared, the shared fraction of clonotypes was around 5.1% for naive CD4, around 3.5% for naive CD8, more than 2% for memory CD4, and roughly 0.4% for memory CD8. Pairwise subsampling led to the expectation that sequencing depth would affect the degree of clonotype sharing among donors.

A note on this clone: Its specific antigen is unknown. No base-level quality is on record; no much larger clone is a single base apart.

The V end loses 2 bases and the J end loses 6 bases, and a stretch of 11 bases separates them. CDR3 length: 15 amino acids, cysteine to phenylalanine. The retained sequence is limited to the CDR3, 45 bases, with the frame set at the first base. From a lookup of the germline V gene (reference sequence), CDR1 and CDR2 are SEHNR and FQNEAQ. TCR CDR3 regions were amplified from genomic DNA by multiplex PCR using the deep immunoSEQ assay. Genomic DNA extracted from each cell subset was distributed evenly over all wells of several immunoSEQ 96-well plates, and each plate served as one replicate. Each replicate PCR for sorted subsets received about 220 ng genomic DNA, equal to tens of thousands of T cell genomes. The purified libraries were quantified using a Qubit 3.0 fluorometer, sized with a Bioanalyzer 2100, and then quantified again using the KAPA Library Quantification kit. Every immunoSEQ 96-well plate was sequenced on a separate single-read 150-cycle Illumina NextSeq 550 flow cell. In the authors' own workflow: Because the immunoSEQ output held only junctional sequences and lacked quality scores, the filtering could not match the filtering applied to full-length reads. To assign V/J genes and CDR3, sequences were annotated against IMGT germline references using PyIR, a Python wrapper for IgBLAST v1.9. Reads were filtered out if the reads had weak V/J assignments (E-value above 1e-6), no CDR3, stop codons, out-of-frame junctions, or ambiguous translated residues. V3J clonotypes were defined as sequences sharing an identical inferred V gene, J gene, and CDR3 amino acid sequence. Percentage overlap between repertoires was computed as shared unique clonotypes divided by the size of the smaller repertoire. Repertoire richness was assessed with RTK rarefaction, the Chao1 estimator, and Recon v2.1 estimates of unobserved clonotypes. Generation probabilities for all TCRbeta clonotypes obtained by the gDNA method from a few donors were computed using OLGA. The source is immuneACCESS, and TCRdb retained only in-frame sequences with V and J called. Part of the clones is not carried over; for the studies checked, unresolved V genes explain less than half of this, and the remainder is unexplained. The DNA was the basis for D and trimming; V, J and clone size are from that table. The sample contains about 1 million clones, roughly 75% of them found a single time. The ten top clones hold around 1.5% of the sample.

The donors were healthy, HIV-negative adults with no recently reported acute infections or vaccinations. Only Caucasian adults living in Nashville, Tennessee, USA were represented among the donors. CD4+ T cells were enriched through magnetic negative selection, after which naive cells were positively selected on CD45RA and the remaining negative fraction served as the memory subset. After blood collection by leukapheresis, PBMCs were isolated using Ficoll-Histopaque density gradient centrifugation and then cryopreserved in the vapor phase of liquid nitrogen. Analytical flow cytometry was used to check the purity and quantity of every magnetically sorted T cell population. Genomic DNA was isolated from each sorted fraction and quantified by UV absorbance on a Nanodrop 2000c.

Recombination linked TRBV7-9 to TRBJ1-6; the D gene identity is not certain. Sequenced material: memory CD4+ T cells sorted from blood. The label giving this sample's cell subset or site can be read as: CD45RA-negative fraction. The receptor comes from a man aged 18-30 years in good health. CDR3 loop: CASSLISRGNSPLHF. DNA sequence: TGTGCCAGCAGCTTAATCAGTCGGGGTAATTCACCCCTCCACTTT.